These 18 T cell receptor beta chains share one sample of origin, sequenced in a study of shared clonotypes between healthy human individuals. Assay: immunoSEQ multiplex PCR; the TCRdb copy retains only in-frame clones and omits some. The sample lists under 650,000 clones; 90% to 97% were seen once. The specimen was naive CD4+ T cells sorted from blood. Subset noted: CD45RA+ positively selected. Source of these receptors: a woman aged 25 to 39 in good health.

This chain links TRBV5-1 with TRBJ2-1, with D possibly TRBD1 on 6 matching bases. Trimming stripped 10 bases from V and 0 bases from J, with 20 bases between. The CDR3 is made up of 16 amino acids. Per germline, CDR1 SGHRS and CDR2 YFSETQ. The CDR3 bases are TGCGCCTCCCAGAAGGGGGACACCGACTCCTACAATGAGCAGTTCTTC. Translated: CASQKGDTDSYNEQFF.

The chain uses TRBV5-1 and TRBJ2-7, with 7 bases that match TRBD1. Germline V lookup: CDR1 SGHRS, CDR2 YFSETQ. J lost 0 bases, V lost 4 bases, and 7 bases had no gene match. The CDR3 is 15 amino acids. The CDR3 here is CASSLGQVSSYEQYF. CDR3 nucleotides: TGCGCCAGCAGCCTAGGACAGGTCAGCTCCTACGAGCAGTACTTC.

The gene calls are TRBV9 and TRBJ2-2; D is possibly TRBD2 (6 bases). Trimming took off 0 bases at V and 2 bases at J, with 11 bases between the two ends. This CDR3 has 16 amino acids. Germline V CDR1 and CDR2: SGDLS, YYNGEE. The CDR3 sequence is CASSVASGFNTGELFF. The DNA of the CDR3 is TGTGCCAGCAGCGTAGCAAGCGGGTTCAACACCGGGGAGCTGTTTTTT.

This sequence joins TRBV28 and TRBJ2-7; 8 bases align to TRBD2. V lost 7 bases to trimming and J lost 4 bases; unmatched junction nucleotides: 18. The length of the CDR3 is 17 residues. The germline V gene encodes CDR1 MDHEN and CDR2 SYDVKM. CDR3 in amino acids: CASTRGRAGDKSYEQYF. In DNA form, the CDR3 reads TGTGCCAGCACCCGGGGAAGAGCGGGAGATAAGTCGTACGAGCAGTACTTC.

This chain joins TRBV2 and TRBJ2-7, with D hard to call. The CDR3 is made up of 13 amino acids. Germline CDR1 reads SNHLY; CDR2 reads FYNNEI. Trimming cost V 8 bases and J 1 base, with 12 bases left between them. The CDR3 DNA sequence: TGTGCCAGCTGGGCCGTTAAGTCCTACGAGCAGTACTTC. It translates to CASWAVKSYEQYF.

This CDR3 reads CASSDGTNEKLFF. CDR3 in DNA: TGTGCCAGCAGTGATGGGACTAATGAAAAACTGTTTTTT. The V and J genes are TRBV6-1 and TRBJ1-4; D not resolved. V shed 3 bases and J shed 2 bases, with 4 bases lying between them. The germline CDR1 and CDR2 sequences are MNHNS and SASEGT. The length of the CDR3 is 13 residues.

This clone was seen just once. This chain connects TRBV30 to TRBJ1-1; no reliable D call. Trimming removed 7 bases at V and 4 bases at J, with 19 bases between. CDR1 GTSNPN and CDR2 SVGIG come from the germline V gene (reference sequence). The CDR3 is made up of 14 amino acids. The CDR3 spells CALEVATLGTEAFF. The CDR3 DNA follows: TGTGCCTTAGAGGTGGCTACCTTGGGCACTGAAGCTTTCTTT.

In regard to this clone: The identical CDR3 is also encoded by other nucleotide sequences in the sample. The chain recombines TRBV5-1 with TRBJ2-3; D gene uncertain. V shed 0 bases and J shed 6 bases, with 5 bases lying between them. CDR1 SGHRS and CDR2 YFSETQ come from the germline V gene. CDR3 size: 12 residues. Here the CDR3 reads CASSLDGDTQYF. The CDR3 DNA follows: TGCGCCAGCAGCTTGGATGGGGATACGCAGTATTTT.

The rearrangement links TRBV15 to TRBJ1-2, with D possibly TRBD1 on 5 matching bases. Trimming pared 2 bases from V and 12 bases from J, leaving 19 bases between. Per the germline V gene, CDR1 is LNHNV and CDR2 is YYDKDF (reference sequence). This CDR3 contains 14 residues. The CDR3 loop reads CATSRYNRSPDDTF. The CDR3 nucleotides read TGTGCCACCAGCAGATACAACAGGTCCCCCGATGACACCTTC.

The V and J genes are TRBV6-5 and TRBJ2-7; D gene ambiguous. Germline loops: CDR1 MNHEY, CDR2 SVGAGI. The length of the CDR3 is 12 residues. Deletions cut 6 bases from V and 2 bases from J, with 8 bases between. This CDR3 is CASRHSTYEQYF. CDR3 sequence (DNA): TGTGCCAGCAGACATTCTACCTACGAGCAGTACTTC.

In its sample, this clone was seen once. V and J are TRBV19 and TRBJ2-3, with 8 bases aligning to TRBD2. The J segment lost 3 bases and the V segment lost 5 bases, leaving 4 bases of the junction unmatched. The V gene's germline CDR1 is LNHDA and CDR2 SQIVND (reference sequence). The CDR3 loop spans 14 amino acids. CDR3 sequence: CASSDSGKTDTQYF. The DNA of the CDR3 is TGTGCCAGTAGTGATAGCGGGAAAACAGATACGCAGTATTTT.

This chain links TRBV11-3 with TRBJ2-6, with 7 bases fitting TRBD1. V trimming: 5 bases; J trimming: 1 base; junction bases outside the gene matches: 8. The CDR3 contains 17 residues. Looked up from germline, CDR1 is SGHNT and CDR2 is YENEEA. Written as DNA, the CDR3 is TGTGCCAGCAGCCCCAAGACAGGGCCTTCTGGGGCCAACGTCCTGACTTTC. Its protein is CASSPKTGPSGANVLTF.

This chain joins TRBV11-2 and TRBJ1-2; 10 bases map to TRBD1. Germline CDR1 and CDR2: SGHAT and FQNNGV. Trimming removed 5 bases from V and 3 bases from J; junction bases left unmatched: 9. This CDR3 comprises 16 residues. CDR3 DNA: TGTGCCAGCAGCCCGAGCCCCGGGACAGGGGACTATGGCTACACCTTC. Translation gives CASSPSPGTGDYGYTF. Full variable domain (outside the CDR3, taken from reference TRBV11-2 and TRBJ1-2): EAGVAQSPRYKIIEKRQSVAFWCNPISGHATLYWYQQILGQGPKLLIQFQNNGVVDDSQLPKDRFSAERLKGVDSTLKIQPAKLEDSAVYLCASSPSPGTGDYGYTFGSGTRLTVV.

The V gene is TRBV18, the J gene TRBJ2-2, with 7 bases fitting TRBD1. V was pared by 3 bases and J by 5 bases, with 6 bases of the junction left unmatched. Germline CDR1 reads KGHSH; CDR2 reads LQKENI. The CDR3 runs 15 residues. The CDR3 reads CASSPRDRDTGELFF. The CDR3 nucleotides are TGTGCCAGCTCACCCCGAGACAGGGATACCGGGGAGCTGTTTTTT.

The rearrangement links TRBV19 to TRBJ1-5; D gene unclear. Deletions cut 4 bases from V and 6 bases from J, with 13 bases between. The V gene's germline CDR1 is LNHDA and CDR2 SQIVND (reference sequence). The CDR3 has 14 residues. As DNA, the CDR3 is TGTGCCAGTAGTACCTTGGGTCCGGTTCAGCCCCAGCATTTT. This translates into CASSTLGPVQPQHF.

CDR3 in DNA: TGTGCCAGCAGTTTGTGGGGAAAGGGGGCCAAACAGCCCCAGCATTTT. It specifies CASSLWGKGAKQPQHF. The chain carries TRBV28 and TRBJ1-5, with TRBD1 matching 7 bases. Germline loops: CDR1 MDHEN, CDR2 SYDVKM. The V and J ends lost 3 bases and 7 bases, in that order; junction bases with no gene match: 12. The CDR3 sequence is 16 residues long.

CDR3 region: CASSSGTKNEKLFF. CDR3 DNA: TGCGCCAGCAGTTCCGGGACAAAGAATGAAAAACTGTTTTTT. V is TRBV10-2 and J is TRBJ1-4; D is perhaps TRBD1 (6 bases). Germline CDR1 is WSHSY and CDR2 is SAAADI. The CDR3 sequence is 14 residues long. Trimming left V 5 bases short and J 5 bases short, with 12 bases between.

The CDR3 DNA follows: TGTGCCAGCAGTGCGCAGATACAGGTCCCCACTGAAGCTTTCTTT. This encodes CASSAQIQVPTEAFF. The rearrangement links TRBV6-1 to TRBJ1-1, with D possibly matching TRBD1 (5 bases). Germline-derived CDR1 and CDR2 are MNHNS and SASEGT. V was shortened by 4 bases and J by 4 bases, with 16 bases between the two germline ends. This CDR3 has 15 amino acids.